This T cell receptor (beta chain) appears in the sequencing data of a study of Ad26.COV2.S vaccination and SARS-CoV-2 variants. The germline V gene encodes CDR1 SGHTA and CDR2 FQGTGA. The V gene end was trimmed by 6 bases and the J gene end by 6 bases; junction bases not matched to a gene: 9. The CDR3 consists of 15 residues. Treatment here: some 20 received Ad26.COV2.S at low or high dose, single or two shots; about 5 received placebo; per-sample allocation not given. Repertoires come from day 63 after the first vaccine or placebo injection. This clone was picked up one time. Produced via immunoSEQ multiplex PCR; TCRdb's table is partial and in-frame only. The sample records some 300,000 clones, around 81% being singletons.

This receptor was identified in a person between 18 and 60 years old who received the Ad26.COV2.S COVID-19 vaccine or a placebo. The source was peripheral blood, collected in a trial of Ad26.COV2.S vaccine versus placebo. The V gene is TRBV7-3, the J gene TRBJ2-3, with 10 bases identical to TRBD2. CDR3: CASSPSGGVMDTQYF. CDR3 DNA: TGTGCCAGCAGTCCCAGCGGGGGGGTGATGGATACGCAGTATTTT.